The present TCR beta chain was sequenced within a study of regulatory T cells in long-lasting Graves disease. This clonotype showed up many times. Construction of the TCR beta libraries employed iRepertoire HTBI primers in conjunction with Arm-PCR of CDR3 regions. TCRdb recomputed calls from the multiplex PCR reads with MiXCR, one row per CDR3 protein. The repertoire holds around 250,000 distinct CDR3 sequences, with roughly 18% as singletons. V gave up 0 bases and J gave up 3 bases, with 15 bases separating them. The CDR3 extends over 17 amino acids. Germline assignment: CDR1 SGHDN and CDR2 FVKESK. As to time point: newly diagnosed GD, antithyroid drugs for less than 3 months. The TCR library was made from RNA that had been extracted from PBMCs in TRIzol.

The clonotype comes from a female donor with Graves disease. The V call is TRBV14, the J call TRBJ1-5, with no clear D. The sample here was peripheral blood mononuclear cells (PBMCs), taken at new diagnosis, from a patient treated with antithyroid drugs. CDR3 DNA: TGTGCCAGCAGCCAAGATCGAAAGGGTCACTACAATCAGCCCCAGCATTTT. Encoded protein: CASSQDRKGHYNQPQHF. Using reference TRBV14 and TRBJ1-5 for the parts outside the CDR3, the full variable domain is EAGVTQFPSHSVIEKGQTVTLRCDPISGHDNLYWYRRVMGKEIKFLLHFVKESKQDESGMPNNRFLAERTGGTYSTLKVQPAELEDSGVYFCASSQDRKGHYNQPQHFGDGTRLSIL.